This T cell receptor (beta chain) was sequenced in a study of blood T cell repertoires in COVID-19. Study overall: The United States, Italy and Spain were the sources of the acute and convalescent COVID-19 samples. Sample material is recorded as cDNA or gDNA derived from T cells, B-cell-depleted T cells, or PBMCs.

Assay used: immunoSEQ multiplex PCR; TCRdb lists only in-frame clones, some missing. The sample records about 400,000 clones, 88% being singletons. J gave up 5 bases and V 5 bases, and 8 bases lay outside the gene matches. This CDR3 comprises 16 residues. CDR1 LNHDA and CDR2 SQIVND come from the germline V gene (reference sequence). The participants were between roughly 18 and 100 years old and came from roughly 24 US areas. Source material: PBMCs or T cells enriched from blood (not recorded which). The chain carries TRBV19 and TRBJ2-2, with 10 bases identical to TRBD1. This receptor was obtained from a woman in her 40s with acute COVID-19. The CDR3 coding sequence is TGTGCCAGTAGTTCCCAGACAGGGGGCGCGACCGGGGAGCTGTTTTTT. Its translation is CASSSQTGGATGELFF.